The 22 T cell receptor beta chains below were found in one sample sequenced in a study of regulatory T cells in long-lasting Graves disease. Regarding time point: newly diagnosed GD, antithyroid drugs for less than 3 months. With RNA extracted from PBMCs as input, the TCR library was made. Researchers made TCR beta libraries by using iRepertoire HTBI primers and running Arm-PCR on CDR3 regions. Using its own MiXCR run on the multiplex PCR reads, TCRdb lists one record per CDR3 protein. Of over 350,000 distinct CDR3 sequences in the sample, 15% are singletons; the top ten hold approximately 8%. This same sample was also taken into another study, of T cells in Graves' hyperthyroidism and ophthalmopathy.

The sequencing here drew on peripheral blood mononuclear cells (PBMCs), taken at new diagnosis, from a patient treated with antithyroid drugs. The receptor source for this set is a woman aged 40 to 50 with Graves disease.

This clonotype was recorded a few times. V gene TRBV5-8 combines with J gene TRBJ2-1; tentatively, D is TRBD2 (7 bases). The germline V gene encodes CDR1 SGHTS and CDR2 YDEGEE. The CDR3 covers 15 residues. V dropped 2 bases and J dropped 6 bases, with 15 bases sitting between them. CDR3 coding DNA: TGTGCCAGCAGCTTTTCCAGCGGGACACTCAATGAGCAGTTCTTC. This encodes CASSFSSGTLNEQFF.

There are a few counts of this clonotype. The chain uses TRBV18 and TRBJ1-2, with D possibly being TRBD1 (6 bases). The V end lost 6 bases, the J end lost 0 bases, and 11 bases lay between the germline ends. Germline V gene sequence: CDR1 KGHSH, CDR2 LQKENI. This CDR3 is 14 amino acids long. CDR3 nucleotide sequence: TGTGCCAGCTCCTCCAGGGACACTAACTATGGCTACACCTTC. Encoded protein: CASSSRDTNYGYTF.

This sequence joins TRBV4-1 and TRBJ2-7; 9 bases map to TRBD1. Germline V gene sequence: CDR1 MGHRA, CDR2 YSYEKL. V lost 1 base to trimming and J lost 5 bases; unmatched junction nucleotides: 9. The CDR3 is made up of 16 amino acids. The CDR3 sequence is CASSQGGTGISDEQYF. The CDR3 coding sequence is TGCGCCAGCAGCCAAGGAGGGACAGGGATCTCGGACGAGCAGTACTTC.

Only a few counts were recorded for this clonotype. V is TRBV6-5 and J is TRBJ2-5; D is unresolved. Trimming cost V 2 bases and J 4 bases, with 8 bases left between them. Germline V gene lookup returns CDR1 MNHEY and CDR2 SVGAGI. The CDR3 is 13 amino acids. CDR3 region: CASSYGNGETQYF. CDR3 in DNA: TGTGCCAGCAGTTACGGTAATGGAGAGACCCAGTACTTC.

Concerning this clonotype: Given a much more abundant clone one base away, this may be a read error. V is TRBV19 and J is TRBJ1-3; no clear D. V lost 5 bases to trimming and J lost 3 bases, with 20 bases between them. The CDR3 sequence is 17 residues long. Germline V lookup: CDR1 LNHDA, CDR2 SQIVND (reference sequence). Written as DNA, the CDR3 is TGTGCCAGTAGTGCACCCGGGATAGTACTTTATGGAAACACCATATATTTT. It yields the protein CASSAPGIVLYGNTIYF.

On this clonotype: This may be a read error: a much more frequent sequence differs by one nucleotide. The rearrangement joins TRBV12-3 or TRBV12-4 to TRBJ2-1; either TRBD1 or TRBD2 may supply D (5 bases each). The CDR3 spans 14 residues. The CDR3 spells CTSSLRFGGNEQFF. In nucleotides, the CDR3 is TGTACCAGCAGTTTAAGGTTTGGGGGAAATGAGCAGTTCTTC.

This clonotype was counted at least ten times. The CDR3 is CASSIESDGFYNEQFF. The DNA for the CDR3 is TGTGCCAGTAGTATAGAGTCTGATGGGTTTTACAATGAGCAGTTCTTC. This chain connects TRBV19 to TRBJ2-1, with D unresolved. V was cut by 0 bases and J by 4 bases, with 13 bases left in between. Germline-derived CDR1 and CDR2 are LNHDA and SQIVND (reference sequence). The CDR3 loop spans 16 amino acids.

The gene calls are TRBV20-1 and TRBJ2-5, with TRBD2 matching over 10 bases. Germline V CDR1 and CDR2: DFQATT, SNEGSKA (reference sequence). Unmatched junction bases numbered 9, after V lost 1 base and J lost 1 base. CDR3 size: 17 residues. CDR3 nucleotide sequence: TGCAGTGCTAGAGGATGGCCAGCGGGAGGGGTCCAAGAGACCCAGTACTTC. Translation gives CSARGWPAGGVQETQYF.

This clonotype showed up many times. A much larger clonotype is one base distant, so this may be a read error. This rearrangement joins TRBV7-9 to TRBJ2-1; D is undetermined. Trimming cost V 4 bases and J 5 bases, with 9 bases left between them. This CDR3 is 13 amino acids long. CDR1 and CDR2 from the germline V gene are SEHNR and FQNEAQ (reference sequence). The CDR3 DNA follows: TGTGCCAGCAGCTCCTTTCGGGACAATGAGCAGTTCTTC. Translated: CASSSFRDNEQFF.

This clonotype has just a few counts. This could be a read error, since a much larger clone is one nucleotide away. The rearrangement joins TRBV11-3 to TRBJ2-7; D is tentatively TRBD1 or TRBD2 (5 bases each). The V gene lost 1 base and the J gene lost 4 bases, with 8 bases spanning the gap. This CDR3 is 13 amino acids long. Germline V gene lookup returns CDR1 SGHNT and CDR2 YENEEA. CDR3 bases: TGTGCCAGCAGCTTAGGACAGCGGTACGAGCAGTACTTC. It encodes CASSLGQRYEQYF. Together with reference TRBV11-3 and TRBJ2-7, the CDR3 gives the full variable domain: EAGVVQSPRYKIIEKKQPVAFWCNPISGHNTLYWYLQNLGQGPELLIRYENEEAVDDSQLPKDRFSAERLKGVDSTLKIQPAELGDSAVYLCASSLGQRYEQYFGPGTRLTVT.

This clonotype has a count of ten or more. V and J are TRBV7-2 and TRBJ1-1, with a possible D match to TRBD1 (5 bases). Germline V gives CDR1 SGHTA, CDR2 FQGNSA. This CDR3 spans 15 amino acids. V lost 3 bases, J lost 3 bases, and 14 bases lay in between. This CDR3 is CASSFAGDRDTEAFF. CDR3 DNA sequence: TGTGCCAGCAGCTTCGCCGGAGACAGAGACACTGAAGCTTTCTTT. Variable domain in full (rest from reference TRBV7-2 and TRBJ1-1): GAGVSQSPSNKVTEKGKDVELRCDPISGHTALYWYRQSLGQGLEFLIYFQGNSAPDKSGLPSDRFSAERTGGSVSTLTIQRTQQEDSAVYLCASSFAGDRDTEAFFGQGTRLTVV.

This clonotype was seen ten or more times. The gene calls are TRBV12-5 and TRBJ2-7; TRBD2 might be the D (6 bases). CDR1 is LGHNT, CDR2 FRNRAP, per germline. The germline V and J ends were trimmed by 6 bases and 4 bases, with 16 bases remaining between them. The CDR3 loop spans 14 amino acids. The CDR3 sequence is CASGNSAGWYEQYF. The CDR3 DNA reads TGTGCTAGTGGGAACTCGGCGGGATGGTACGAGCAGTACTTC.

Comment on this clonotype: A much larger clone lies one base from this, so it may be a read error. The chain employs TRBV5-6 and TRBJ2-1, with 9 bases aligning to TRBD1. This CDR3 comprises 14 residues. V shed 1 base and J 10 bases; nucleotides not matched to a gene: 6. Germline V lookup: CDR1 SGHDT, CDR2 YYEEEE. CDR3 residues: CASSLPGTGIEQFF. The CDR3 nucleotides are TGTGCCAGCAGCTTGCCGGGGACAGGGATAGAGCAGTTCTTC.

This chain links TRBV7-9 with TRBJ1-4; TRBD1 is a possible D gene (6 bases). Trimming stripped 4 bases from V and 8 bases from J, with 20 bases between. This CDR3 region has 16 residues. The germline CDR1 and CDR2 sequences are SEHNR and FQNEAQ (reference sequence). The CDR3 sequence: CASSSGVAAWEEKLFF. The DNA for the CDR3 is TGTGCCAGCAGCTCAGGGGTCGCCGCCTGGGAGGAAAAACTGTTTTTT.

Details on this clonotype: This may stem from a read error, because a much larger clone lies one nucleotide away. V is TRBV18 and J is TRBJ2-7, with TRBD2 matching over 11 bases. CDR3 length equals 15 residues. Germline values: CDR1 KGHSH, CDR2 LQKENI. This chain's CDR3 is CTSSRGLAGSYEQYF. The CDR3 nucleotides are TGTACCAGCTCCCGTGGACTAGCGGGTTCCTACGAGCAGTACTTC.

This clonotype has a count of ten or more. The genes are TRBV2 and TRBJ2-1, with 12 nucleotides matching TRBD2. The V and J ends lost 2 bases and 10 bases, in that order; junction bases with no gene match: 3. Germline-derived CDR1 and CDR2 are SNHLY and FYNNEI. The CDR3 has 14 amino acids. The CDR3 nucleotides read TGTGCCAGCAGTGAACTTCTAGCGGGAGGGGAGCAGTTCTTC. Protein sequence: CASSELLAGGEQFF.

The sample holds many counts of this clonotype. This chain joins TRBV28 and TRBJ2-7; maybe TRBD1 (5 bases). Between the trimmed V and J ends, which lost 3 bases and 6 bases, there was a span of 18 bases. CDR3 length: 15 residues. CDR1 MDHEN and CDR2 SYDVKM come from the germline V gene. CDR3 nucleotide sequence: TGTGCCAGCAGTTTCGATAGGGGCTTTGTTAGCGAGCAGTACTTC. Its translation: CASSFDRGFVSEQYF.

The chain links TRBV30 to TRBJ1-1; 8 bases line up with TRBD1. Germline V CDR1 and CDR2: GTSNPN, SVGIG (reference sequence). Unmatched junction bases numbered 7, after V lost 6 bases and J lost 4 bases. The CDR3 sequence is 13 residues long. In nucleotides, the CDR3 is TGTGCCTGCTCTTACAGGGGGTTCACTGAAGCTTTCTTT. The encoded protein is CACSYRGFTEAFF.

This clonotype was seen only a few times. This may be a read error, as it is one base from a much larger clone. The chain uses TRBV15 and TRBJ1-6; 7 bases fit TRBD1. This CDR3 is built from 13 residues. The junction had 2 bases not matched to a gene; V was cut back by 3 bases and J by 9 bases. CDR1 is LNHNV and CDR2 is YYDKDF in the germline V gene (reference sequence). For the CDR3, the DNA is TGTGCCACCAGCAGGGGACAGAGTTCACCCCTCCACTTT. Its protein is CATSRGQSSPLHF. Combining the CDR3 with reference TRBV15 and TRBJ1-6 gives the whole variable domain DAMVIQNPRYQVTQFGKPVTLSCSQTLNHNVMYWYQQKSSQAPKLLFHYYDKDFNNEADTPDNFQSRRPNTSFCFLDIRSPGLGDTAMYLCATSRGQSSPLHFGNGTRLTVT.

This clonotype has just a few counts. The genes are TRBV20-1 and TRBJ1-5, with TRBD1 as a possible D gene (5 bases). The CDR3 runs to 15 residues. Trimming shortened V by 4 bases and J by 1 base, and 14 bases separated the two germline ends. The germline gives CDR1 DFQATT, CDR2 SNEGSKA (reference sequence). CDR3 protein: CSATTGTGSNQPQHF. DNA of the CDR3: TGCAGTGCTACAACCGGGACTGGGAGCAATCAGCCCCAGCATTTT.

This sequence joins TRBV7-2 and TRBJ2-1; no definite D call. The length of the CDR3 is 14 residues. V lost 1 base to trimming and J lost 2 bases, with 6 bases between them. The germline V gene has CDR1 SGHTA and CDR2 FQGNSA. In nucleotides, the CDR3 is TGTGCCAGCAGCTTAGAGGTAGCCTACAATGAGCAGTTCTTC. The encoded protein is CASSLEVAYNEQFF.

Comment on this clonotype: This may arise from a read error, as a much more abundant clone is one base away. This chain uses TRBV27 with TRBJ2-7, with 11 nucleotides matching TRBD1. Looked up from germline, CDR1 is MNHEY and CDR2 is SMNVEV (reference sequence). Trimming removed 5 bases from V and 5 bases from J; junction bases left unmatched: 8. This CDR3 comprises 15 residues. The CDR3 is CASSEQDRGRDEQYF. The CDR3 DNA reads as TGTGCCAGCAGTGAGCAGGACAGGGGGCGCGACGAGCAGTACTTC.